Listed below are T cell receptor beta chains from one sample, sequenced in a study of identical twins. TCRdb passed the 5' RACE reads through MiXCR, listing each CDR3 protein once. This sample has around 230,000 distinct CDR3 sequences, with less than 9.5% found just once. Sequencing was carried out using memory (CD45RO+) T cells sorted from blood. These receptors were collected from a woman younger than 30 in good health. Each CDR3 is given with its conserved first and last residue. The D gene is left open where the match is weak. Only part of the rows carry a size: once, few, many, or a class if the clone is expanded.

cdr3_aa: CASSLTGTNTEAFF
cdr3_nt: TGCGCCAGCAGCTTGACAGGGACGAACACTGAAGCTTTCTTT
d_call: .
cdr3_length: 14
j_call: TRBJ1-1
clone_size: many
v_call: TRBV5-1

cdr3_aa: CASSSDSLGVNTEAFF
cdr3_nt: TGTGCCAGCAGCTCGGACAGCCTCGGGGTGAACACTGAAGCTTTCTTT
d_call: .
cdr3_length: 16
j_call: TRBJ1-1
clone_size: .
v_call: TRBV5-6

cdr3_aa: CSAPASGDHGNEQFF
cdr3_nt: TGCAGTGCTCCCGCTAGCGGGGACCACGGCAATGAGCAGTTCTTC
d_call: TRBD2
cdr3_length: 15
j_call: TRBJ2-1
clone_size: many
v_call: TRBV20-1

cdr3_aa: CASSPRTTDTQYF
cdr3_nt: TGTGCCAGCTCGCCCCGGACCACAGATACGCAGTATTTT
d_call: .
cdr3_length: 13
j_call: TRBJ2-3
clone_size: few
v_call: TRBV18

cdr3_aa: CASSESGSLTDTQYF
cdr3_nt: TGCGCCAGCAGTGAGAGCGGGAGCCTCACAGATACGCAGTATTTT
d_call: TRBD2
cdr3_length: 15
j_call: TRBJ2-3
clone_size: .
v_call: TRBV10-1

cdr3_aa: CASSFRSAPAGVVDEQFF
cdr3_nt: TGTGCCAGCAGCTTTAGATCGGCCCCAGCGGGAGTCGTAGATGAGCAGTTCTTC
d_call: TRBD2
cdr3_length: 18
j_call: TRBJ2-1
clone_size: many
v_call: TRBV7-6

cdr3_aa: CASSRTGTENSPLHF
cdr3_nt: TGCGCCAGCAGCCGCACCGGGACGGAGAATTCACCCCTCCACTTT
d_call: .
cdr3_length: 15
j_call: TRBJ1-6
clone_size: .
v_call: TRBV5-1

cdr3_aa: CASSLKTRTDTQYF
cdr3_nt: TGCGCCAGCAGCTTGAAGACACGCACAGATACGCAGTATTTT
d_call: .
cdr3_length: 14
j_call: TRBJ2-3
clone_size: .
v_call: TRBV5-1

cdr3_aa: CASSFTENEQFF
cdr3_nt: TGTGCCAGCAGCTTTACCGAGAATGAGCAGTTCTTC
d_call: .
cdr3_length: 12
j_call: TRBJ2-1
clone_size: many
v_call: TRBV5-5

cdr3_aa: CSAKGLVGGGDTQYF
cdr3_nt: TGCAGTGCTAAGGGACTAGTGGGAGGAGGAGATACGCAGTATTTT
d_call: TRBD2
cdr3_length: 15
j_call: TRBJ2-3
clone_size: .
v_call: TRBV20-1

cdr3_aa: CASSEGRVYNSPLHF
cdr3_nt: TGTGCCAGCAGTGAGGGCAGGGTGTATAATTCACCCCTCCACTTT
d_call: .
cdr3_length: 15
j_call: TRBJ1-6
clone_size: few
v_call: TRBV2

cdr3_aa: CSARGGTLPIEAFF
cdr3_nt: TGCAGTGCTAGAGGGGGGACACTACCGATCGAAGCTTTCTTT
d_call: .
cdr3_length: 14
j_call: TRBJ1-1
clone_size: .
v_call: TRBV20-1

cdr3_aa: CASSPSWAEDYEQYF
cdr3_nt: TGCGCCAGCAGCCCTAGTTGGGCCGAGGACTACGAGCAGTACTTC
d_call: .
cdr3_length: 15
j_call: TRBJ2-7
clone_size: few
v_call: TRBV5-1

cdr3_aa: CASSRGTAEAFF
cdr3_nt: TGTGCCAGCAGCCGCGGGACAGCAGAAGCTTTCTTT
d_call: TRBD1
cdr3_length: 12
j_call: TRBJ1-1
clone_size: few
v_call: TRBV12-3/TRBV12-4

cdr3_aa: CSARDGGSLFFQPQHF
cdr3_nt: TGCAGTGCTAGAGATGGGGGATCCTTGTTCTTTCAGCCCCAGCATTTT
d_call: .
cdr3_length: 16
j_call: TRBJ1-5
clone_size: many
v_call: TRBV20-1

cdr3_aa: CASGRGTSLQETQYF
cdr3_nt: TGTGCTAGTGGTAGGGGGACTTCTCTACAAGAGACCCAGTACTTC
d_call: .
cdr3_length: 15
j_call: TRBJ2-5
clone_size: .
v_call: TRBV12-5

cdr3_aa: CASSYGGAGPDTQYF
cdr3_nt: TGTGCCAGCAGTTATGGGGGCGCGGGTCCAGATACGCAGTATTTT
d_call: .
cdr3_length: 15
j_call: TRBJ2-3
clone_size: few
v_call: TRBV6-5

cdr3_aa: CAWSLGGGRAKNEQFF
cdr3_nt: TGTGCCTGGAGCCTGGGAGGCGGGAGGGCTAAAAATGAGCAGTTCTTC
d_call: TRBD2
cdr3_length: 16
j_call: TRBJ2-1
clone_size: .
v_call: TRBV30

cdr3_aa: CASRRPSGELFF
cdr3_nt: TGTGCCAGCAGGAGACCGTCCGGGGAGCTGTTTTTT
d_call: .
cdr3_length: 12
j_call: TRBJ2-2
clone_size: .
v_call: TRBV27

cdr3_aa: CASSLALGAFRANVLTF
cdr3_nt: TGTGCCAGCAGTTTAGCGCTGGGGGCGTTTAGGGCCAACGTCCTGACTTTC
d_call: .
cdr3_length: 17
j_call: TRBJ2-6
clone_size: .
v_call: TRBV12-3/TRBV12-4

cdr3_aa: CASTPGSGGTDTQYF
cdr3_nt: TGTGCCAGCACCCCCGGTAGCGGGGGCACAGATACGCAGTATTTT
d_call: TRBD2
cdr3_length: 15
j_call: TRBJ2-3
clone_size: few
v_call: TRBV12-3/TRBV12-4

cdr3_aa: CASSYIAGDEQYF
cdr3_nt: TGTGCCAGCAGTTACATAGCGGGCGATGAGCAGTACTTC
d_call: TRBD2
cdr3_length: 13
j_call: TRBJ2-7
clone_size: .
v_call: TRBV6-2/TRBV6-3

cdr3_aa: CASSFRGQRGGTDTQYF
cdr3_nt: TGTGCCAGCAGCTTTCGGGGCCAACGGGGGGGCACAGATACGCAGTATTTT
d_call: TRBD2
cdr3_length: 17
j_call: TRBJ2-3
clone_size: many
v_call: TRBV4-2

cdr3_aa: CASSRSGYSNEQFF
cdr3_nt: TGTGCCAGCAGCCGTAGCGGATACTCCAATGAGCAGTTCTTC
d_call: .
cdr3_length: 14
j_call: TRBJ2-1
clone_size: .
v_call: TRBV11-3

cdr3_aa: CASSSPQTPGTEAFF
cdr3_nt: TGTGCCAGCAGTTCCCCCCAGACACCGGGCACTGAAGCTTTCTTT
d_call: .
cdr3_length: 15
j_call: TRBJ1-1
clone_size: .
v_call: TRBV12-3/TRBV12-4

cdr3_aa: CASRPREYTGELFF
cdr3_nt: TGTGCCAGCAGGCCCCGAGAGTACACCGGGGAGCTGTTTTTT
d_call: .
cdr3_length: 14
j_call: TRBJ2-2
clone_size: .
v_call: TRBV12-3/TRBV12-4

cdr3_aa: CSASPSWTVAGGDQETQYF
cdr3_nt: TGCAGTGCTAGCCCGAGCTGGACAGTGGCGGGTGGGGACCAAGAGACCCAGTACTTC
d_call: .
cdr3_length: 19
j_call: TRBJ2-5
clone_size: few
v_call: TRBV20-1

cdr3_aa: CSASPGGGMEETQYF
cdr3_nt: TGCAGTGCTAGTCCCGGGGGAGGAATGGAAGAGACCCAGTACTTC
d_call: .
cdr3_length: 15
j_call: TRBJ2-5
clone_size: .
v_call: TRBV20-1

cdr3_aa: CASSLRALTGNEQFF
cdr3_nt: TGTGCCAGCAGTTTAAGGGCCCTGACTGGGAATGAGCAGTTCTTC
d_call: .
cdr3_length: 15
j_call: TRBJ2-1
clone_size: .
v_call: TRBV27

cdr3_aa: CASSPRVQGTDTQYF
cdr3_nt: TGTGCCAGCTCACCCCGTGTACAGGGGACAGATACGCAGTATTTT
d_call: TRBD1
cdr3_length: 15
j_call: TRBJ2-3
clone_size: few
v_call: TRBV18

cdr3_aa: CASGTNLGTEAFF
cdr3_nt: TGTGCCAGTGGAACGAACCTTGGCACTGAAGCTTTCTTT
d_call: .
cdr3_length: 13
j_call: TRBJ1-1
clone_size: many
v_call: TRBV12-3/TRBV12-4

cdr3_aa: CSASVRRGDTQYF
cdr3_nt: TGCAGTGCTAGTGTCAGGCGGGGAGATACGCAGTATTTT
d_call: .
cdr3_length: 13
j_call: TRBJ2-3
clone_size: .
v_call: TRBV20-1

cdr3_aa: CASSKGQMNTEAFF
cdr3_nt: TGTGCCAGCAGTAAGGGACAGATGAACACTGAAGCTTTCTTT
d_call: TRBD1
cdr3_length: 14
j_call: TRBJ1-1
clone_size: .
v_call: TRBV27

cdr3_aa: CASSLRDRDMSGELFF
cdr3_nt: TGTGCCAGCAGCCTCCGGGACAGGGATATGTCCGGGGAGCTGTTTTTT
d_call: TRBD1
cdr3_length: 16
j_call: TRBJ2-2
clone_size: many
v_call: TRBV7-8

cdr3_aa: CASSELWGDRQETQYF
cdr3_nt: TGTGCCAGCAGTGAACTGTGGGGGGACAGGCAAGAGACCCAGTACTTC
d_call: TRBD1
cdr3_length: 16
j_call: TRBJ2-5
clone_size: few
v_call: TRBV25-1

cdr3_aa: CASRGQLNQPQHF
cdr3_nt: TGTGCCAGCAGGGGACAGTTGAATCAGCCCCAGCATTTT
d_call: TRBD1
cdr3_length: 13
j_call: TRBJ1-5
clone_size: many
v_call: TRBV25-1

cdr3_aa: CASRQTGTGNTGELFF
cdr3_nt: TGTGCCAGCAGGCAGACCGGGACAGGGAACACCGGGGAGCTGTTTTTT
d_call: TRBD1
cdr3_length: 16
j_call: TRBJ2-2
clone_size: .
v_call: TRBV3-1

cdr3_aa: CASSDEAGGTDTQYF
cdr3_nt: TGTGCCAGCAGTGATGAAGCGGGAGGCACAGATACGCAGTATTTT
d_call: TRBD2
cdr3_length: 15
j_call: TRBJ2-3
clone_size: many
v_call: TRBV12-3/TRBV12-4

cdr3_aa: CASGGGHRQPQHF
cdr3_nt: TGTGCCAGCGGGGGTGGGCACCGGCAGCCCCAGCATTTT
d_call: .
cdr3_length: 13
j_call: TRBJ1-5
clone_size: few
v_call: TRBV6-2/TRBV6-3

cdr3_aa: CASSYPERVEGYGYTF
cdr3_nt: TGTGCCAGCAGTTACCCGGAGAGGGTTGAGGGCTATGGCTACACCTTC
d_call: .
cdr3_length: 16
j_call: TRBJ1-2
clone_size: many
v_call: TRBV12-3/TRBV12-4

cdr3_aa: CASRVAEEQYF
cdr3_nt: TGCGCCAGCAGGGTAGCGGAGGAGCAGTACTTC
d_call: .
cdr3_length: 11
j_call: TRBJ2-7
clone_size: few
v_call: TRBV10-2

cdr3_aa: CASRSGPSGANVLTF
cdr3_nt: TGTGCCAGCCGATCCGGGCCCTCTGGGGCCAACGTCCTGACTTTC
d_call: .
cdr3_length: 15
j_call: TRBJ2-6
clone_size: few
v_call: TRBV2

cdr3_aa: CASSDPRGEREKPNEQFF
cdr3_nt: TGTGCCAGCAGTGATCCTAGGGGGGAGCGGGAAAAACCAAATGAGCAGTTCTTC
d_call: .
cdr3_length: 18
j_call: TRBJ2-1
clone_size: .
v_call: TRBV25-1

cdr3_aa: CSGRLAAGSEQYF
cdr3_nt: TGCAGCGGTCGCCTAGCGGCCGGGAGCGAGCAGTACTTC
d_call: TRBD2
cdr3_length: 13
j_call: TRBJ2-7
clone_size: .
v_call: TRBV29-1

cdr3_aa: CASRPRLESYNEQFF
cdr3_nt: TGTGCCAGCAGACCACGACTAGAATCTTACAATGAGCAGTTCTTC
d_call: .
cdr3_length: 15
j_call: TRBJ2-1
clone_size: many
v_call: TRBV5-8

cdr3_aa: CASSTGLISYEQYF
cdr3_nt: TGTGCCAGCAGCACAGGACTGATCTCCTACGAGCAGTACTTC
d_call: .
cdr3_length: 14
j_call: TRBJ2-7
clone_size: many
v_call: TRBV11-2

cdr3_aa: CASSSHNVGKQFF
cdr3_nt: TGTGCCAGCAGTTCACACAATGTTGGGAAGCAGTTCTTC
d_call: .
cdr3_length: 13
j_call: TRBJ2-1
clone_size: .
v_call: TRBV6-4

cdr3_aa: CASSFGLNTEAFF
cdr3_nt: TGTGCCAGCAGCTTCGGACTGAACACTGAAGCTTTCTTT
d_call: .
cdr3_length: 13
j_call: TRBJ1-1
clone_size: many
v_call: TRBV5-5

cdr3_aa: CASKRQGYEQYF
cdr3_nt: TGTGCCAGCAAAAGACAGGGCTACGAGCAGTACTTC
d_call: TRBD1
cdr3_length: 12
j_call: TRBJ2-7
clone_size: .
v_call: TRBV27

cdr3_aa: CAISESGQGYYEQYF
cdr3_nt: TGTGCCATCAGTGAGTCAGGACAGGGCTACTACGAGCAGTACTTC
d_call: TRBD1
cdr3_length: 15
j_call: TRBJ2-7
clone_size: few
v_call: TRBV10-3

cdr3_aa: CSAGGQGDHQPQHF
cdr3_nt: TGCAGTGCCGGAGGGCAGGGGGACCATCAGCCCCAGCATTTT
d_call: TRBD1
cdr3_length: 14
j_call: TRBJ1-5
clone_size: .
v_call: TRBV20-1

cdr3_aa: CASSHRVHGYTF
cdr3_nt: TGTGCCAGCAGCCACAGGGTCCATGGCTACACCTTC
d_call: .
cdr3_length: 12
j_call: TRBJ1-2
clone_size: .
v_call: TRBV3-1

cdr3_aa: CASSATATNEKLFF
cdr3_nt: TGTGCCAGCAGTGCTACAGCAACTAATGAAAAACTGTTTTTT
d_call: .
cdr3_length: 14
j_call: TRBJ1-4
clone_size: .
v_call: TRBV2

cdr3_aa: CSAIRGGGEQFF
cdr3_nt: TGCAGTGCTATTCGGGGGGGTGGGGAGCAGTTCTTC
d_call: TRBD2
cdr3_length: 12
j_call: TRBJ2-1
clone_size: many
v_call: TRBV20-1

cdr3_aa: CASSYRTGVEAFF
cdr3_nt: TGCGCCAGCAGCTACAGGACAGGGGTTGAAGCTTTCTTT
d_call: TRBD1
cdr3_length: 13
j_call: TRBJ1-1
clone_size: many
v_call: TRBV5-1

cdr3_aa: CASSPAYYSNQPQHF
cdr3_nt: TGTGCCAGCAGCCCCGCCTATTATAGCAATCAGCCCCAGCATTTT
d_call: .
cdr3_length: 15
j_call: TRBJ1-5
clone_size: few
v_call: TRBV3-1

cdr3_aa: CASSVLNRASSGANVLTF
cdr3_nt: TGTGCCAGCAGCGTACTTAACAGGGCAAGCTCTGGGGCCAACGTCCTGACTTTC
d_call: .
cdr3_length: 18
j_call: TRBJ2-6
clone_size: .
v_call: TRBV9

cdr3_aa: CASSLQVGLAGNEQFF
cdr3_nt: TGTGCCAGCAGCTTACAGGTTGGACTAGCGGGGAATGAGCAGTTCTTC
d_call: TRBD2
cdr3_length: 16
j_call: TRBJ2-1
clone_size: many
v_call: TRBV7-2

cdr3_aa: CASSEQLAYGYTF
cdr3_nt: TGTGCCAGCAGTGAACAGCTAGCGTATGGCTACACCTTC
d_call: .
cdr3_length: 13
j_call: TRBJ1-2
clone_size: few
v_call: TRBV2

cdr3_aa: CSAMGYGYTF
cdr3_nt: TGCAGTGCCATGGGTTATGGCTACACCTTC
d_call: .
cdr3_length: 10
j_call: TRBJ1-2
clone_size: few
v_call: TRBV20-1